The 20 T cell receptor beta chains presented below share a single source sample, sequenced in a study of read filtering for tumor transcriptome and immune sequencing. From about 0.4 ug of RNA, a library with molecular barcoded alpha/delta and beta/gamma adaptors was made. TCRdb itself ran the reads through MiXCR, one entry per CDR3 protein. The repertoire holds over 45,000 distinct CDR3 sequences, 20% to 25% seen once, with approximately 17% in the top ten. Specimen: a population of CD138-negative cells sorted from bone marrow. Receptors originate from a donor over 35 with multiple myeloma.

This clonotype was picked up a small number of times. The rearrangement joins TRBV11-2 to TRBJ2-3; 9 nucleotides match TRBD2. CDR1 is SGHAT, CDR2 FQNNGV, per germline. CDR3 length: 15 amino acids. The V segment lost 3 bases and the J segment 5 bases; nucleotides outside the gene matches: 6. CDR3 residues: CASSLAGGPGDTQYF. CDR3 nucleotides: TGTGCCAGCAGCTTGGCGGGGGGGCCTGGAGATACGCAGTATTTT. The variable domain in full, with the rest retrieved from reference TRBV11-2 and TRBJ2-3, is EAGVAQSPRYKIIEKRQSVAFWCNPISGHATLYWYQQILGQGPKLLIQFQNNGVVDDSQLPKDRFSAERLKGVDSTLKIQPAKLEDSAVYLCASSLAGGPGDTQYFGPGTRLTVL.

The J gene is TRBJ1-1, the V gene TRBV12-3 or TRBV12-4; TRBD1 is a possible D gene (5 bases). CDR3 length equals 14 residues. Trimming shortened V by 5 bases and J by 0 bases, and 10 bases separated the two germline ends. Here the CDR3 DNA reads TGTGCCAGCAGTCGACAGCACATGAACACTGAAGCTTTCTTT. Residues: CASSRQHMNTEAFF.

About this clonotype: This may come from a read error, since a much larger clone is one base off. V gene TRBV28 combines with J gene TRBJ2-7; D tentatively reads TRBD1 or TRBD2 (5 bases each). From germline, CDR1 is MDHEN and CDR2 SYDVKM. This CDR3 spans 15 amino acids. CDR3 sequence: CSSRTPRDGHYEQYF. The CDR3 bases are TGTTCCAGCAGGACACCCCGGGACGGACACTACGAGCAGTACTTC. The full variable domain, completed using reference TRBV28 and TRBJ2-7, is DVKVTQSSRYLVKRTGEKVFLECVQDMDHENMFWYRQDPGLGLRLIYFSYDVKMKEKGDIPEGYSVSREKKERFSLILESASTNQTSMYLCSSRTPRDGHYEQYFGPGTRLTVT.

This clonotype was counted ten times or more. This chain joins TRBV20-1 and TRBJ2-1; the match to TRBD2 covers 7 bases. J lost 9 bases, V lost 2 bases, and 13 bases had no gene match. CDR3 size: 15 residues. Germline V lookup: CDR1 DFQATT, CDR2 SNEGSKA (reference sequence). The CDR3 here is CSARNPRASGGEQFF. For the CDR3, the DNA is TGCAGTGCTAGAAACCCGAGGGCTAGCGGCGGTGAGCAGTTCTTC.

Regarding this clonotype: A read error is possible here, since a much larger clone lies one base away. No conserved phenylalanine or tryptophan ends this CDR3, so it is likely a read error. CDR3 DNA sequence: TGTGCCAGCAGTCGGCCGGGGGGCAGCTATGGCTACACCCTC. It codes for CASSRPGGSYGYTL. V and J are TRBV28 and TRBJ1-2; D possibly corresponds to TRBD1 (6 bases). This CDR3 is 14 amino acids long. The V end lost 5 bases, the J end lost 4 bases, and 14 bases lay between the germline ends. Germline lookup yields CDR1 MDHEN and CDR2 SYDVKM.

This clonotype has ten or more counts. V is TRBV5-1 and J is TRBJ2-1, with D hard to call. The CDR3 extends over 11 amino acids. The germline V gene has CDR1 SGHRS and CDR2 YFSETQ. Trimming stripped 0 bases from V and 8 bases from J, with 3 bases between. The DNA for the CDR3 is TGCGCCAGCAGCTTGGGGTATGAGCAGTTCTTC. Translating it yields CASSLGYEQFF. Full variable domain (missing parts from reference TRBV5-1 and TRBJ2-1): KAGVTQTPRYLIKTRGQQVTLSCSPISGHRSVSWYQQTPGQGLQFLFEYFSETQRNKGNFPGRFSGRQFSNSRSEMNVSTLELGDSALYLCASSLGYEQFFGPGTRLTVL.

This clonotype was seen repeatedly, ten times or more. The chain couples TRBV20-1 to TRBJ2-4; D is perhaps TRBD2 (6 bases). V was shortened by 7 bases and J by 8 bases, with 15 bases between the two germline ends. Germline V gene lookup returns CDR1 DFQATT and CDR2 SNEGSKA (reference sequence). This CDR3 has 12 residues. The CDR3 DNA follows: TGCAGTGTGTTCGCGGGGAACGACATTCAGTACTTC. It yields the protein CSVFAGNDIQYF.

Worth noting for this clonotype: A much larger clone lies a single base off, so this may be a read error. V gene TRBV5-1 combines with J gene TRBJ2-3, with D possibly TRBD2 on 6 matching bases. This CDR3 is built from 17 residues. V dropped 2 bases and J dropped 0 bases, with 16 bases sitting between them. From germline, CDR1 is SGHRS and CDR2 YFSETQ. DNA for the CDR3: TGCGCCAGCAGCTTTAGCGGAAGCCAGACTAGCACAGATACGCAGTATTTT. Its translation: CASSFSGSQTSTDTQYF.

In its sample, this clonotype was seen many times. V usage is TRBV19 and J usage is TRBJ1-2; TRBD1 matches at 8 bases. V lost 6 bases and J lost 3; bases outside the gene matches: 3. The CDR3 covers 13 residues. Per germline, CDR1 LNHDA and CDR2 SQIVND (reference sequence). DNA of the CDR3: TGTGCCAGTAGCCAGACAGGGGACTATGGCTACACCTTC. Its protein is CASSQTGDYGYTF.

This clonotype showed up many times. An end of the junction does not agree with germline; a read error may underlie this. CDR3: CASSNSGHGSNDGYTF. The CDR3 DNA is TGTGCCAGCAGTAACTCGGGCCACGGGTCAAACGATGGCTACACCTTC. The chain carries TRBV6-4 and TRBJ1-2; D uncertain. The germline CDR1 and CDR2 sequences are MRHNA and SNTAGT. The CDR3 loop spans 16 amino acids.

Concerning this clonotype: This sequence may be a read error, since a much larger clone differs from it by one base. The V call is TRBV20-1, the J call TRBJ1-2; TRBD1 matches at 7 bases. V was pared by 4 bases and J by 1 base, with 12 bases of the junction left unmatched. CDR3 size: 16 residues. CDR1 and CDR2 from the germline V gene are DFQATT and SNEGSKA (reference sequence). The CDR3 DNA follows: TGCAGTGCTACCCCAAAGGGGGACAGACTTAACTATGGCTACACCTTC. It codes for CSATPKGDRLNYGYTF.

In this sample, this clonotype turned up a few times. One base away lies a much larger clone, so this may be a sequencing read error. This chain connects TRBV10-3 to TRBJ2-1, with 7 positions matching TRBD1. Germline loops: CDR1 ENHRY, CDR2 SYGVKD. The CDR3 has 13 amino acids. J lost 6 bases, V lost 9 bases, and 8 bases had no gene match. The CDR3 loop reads CAILTGPINEQFF. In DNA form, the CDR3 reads TGTGCCATTCTGACAGGGCCTATCAATGAGCAGTTCTTC.

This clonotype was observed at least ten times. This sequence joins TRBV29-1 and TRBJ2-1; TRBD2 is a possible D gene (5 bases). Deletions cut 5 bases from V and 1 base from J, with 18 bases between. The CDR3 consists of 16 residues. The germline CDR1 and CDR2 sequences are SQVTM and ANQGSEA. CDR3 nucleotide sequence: TGCAGCGTTACCCCAACCGGGTGGAGGTCCTACAATGAGCAGTTCTTC. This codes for CSVTPTGWRSYNEQFF.

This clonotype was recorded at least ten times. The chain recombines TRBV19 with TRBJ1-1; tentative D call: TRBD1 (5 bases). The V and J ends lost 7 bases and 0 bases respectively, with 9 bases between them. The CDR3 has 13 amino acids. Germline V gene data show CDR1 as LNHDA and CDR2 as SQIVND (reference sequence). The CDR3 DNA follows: TGTGCCAGTAAGGGGATTTTGAACACTGAAGCTTTCTTT. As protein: CASKGILNTEAFF.

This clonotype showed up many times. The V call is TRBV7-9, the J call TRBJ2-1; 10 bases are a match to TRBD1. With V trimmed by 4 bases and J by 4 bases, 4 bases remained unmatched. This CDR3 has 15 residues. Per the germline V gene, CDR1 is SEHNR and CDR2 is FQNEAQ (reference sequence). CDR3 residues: CASSSGQGMYNEQFF. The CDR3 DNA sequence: TGTGCCAGCAGCTCGGGACAGGGGATGTACAATGAGCAGTTCTTC.

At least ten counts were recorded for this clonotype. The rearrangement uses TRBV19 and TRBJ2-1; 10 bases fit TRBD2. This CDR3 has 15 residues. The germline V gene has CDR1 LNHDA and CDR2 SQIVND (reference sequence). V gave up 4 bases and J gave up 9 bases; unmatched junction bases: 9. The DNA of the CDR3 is TGTGCCAGTAGTAGGCAAGCGGGGGGGCCGGGTGAGCAGTTCTTC. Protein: CASSRQAGGPGEQFF.

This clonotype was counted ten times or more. The CDR3 bases are TGTGCCAGCAGCTTGTCTAGCCGGGGGTCCTACGAGCAGTACTTC. This translates into CASSLSSRGSYEQYF. This chain links TRBV7-3 with TRBJ2-7, with D possibly matching TRBD2 (6 bases). This CDR3 contains 15 residues. The V end was cut by 3 bases, the J end by 1 base, with 13 bases between. The germline gives CDR1 SGHTA, CDR2 FQGTGA.

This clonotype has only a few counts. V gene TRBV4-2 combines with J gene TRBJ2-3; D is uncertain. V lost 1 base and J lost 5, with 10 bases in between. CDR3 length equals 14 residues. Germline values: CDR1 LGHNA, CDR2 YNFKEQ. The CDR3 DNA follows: TGTGCCAGCAGCCAAGGACGGGCTATAGATACGCAGTATTTT. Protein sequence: CASSQGRAIDTQYF.

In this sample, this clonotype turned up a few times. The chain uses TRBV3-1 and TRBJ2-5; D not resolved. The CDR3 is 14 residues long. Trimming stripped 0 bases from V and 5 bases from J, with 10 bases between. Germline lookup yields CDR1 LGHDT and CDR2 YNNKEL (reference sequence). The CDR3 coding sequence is TGTGCCAGCAGCCAAGATTCAGGATGGGAGACCCAGTACTTC. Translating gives CASSQDSGWETQYF.

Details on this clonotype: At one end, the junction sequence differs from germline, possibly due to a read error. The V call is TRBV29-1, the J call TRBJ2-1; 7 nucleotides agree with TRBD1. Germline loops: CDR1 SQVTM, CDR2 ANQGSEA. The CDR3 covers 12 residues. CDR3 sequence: CSVGQSYNEQSF. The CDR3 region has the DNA TGCAGCGTGGGACAGTCCTACAATGAGCAGTCCTTC.